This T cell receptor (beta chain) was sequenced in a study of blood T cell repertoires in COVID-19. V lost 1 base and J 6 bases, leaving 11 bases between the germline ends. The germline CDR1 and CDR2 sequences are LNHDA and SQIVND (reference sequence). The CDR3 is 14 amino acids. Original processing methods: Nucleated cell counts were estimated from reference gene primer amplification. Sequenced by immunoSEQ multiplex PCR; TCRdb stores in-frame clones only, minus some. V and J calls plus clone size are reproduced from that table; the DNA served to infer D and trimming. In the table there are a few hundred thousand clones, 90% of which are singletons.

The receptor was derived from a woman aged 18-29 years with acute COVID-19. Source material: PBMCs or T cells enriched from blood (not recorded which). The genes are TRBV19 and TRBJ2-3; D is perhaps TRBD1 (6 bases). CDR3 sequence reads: CASSIGGQQDTQYF. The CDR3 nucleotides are TGTGCCAGTAGTATAGGAGGACAGCAGGATACGCAGTATTTT.